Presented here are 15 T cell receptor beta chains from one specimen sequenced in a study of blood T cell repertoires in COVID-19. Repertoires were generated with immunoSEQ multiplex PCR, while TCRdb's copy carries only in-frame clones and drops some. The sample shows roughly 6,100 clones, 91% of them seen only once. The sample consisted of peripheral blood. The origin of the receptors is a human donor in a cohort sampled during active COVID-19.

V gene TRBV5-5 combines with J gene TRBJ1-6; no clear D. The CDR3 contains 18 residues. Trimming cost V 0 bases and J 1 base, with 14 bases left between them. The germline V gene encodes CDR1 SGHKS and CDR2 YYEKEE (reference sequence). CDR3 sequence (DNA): TGTGCCAGCAGCTTGGTTTGGGCCCGGCGTTCCTATAATTCACCCCTCCACTTT. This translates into CASSLVWARRSYNSPLHF.

The CDR3 nucleotides are TGTGCCAGCAGCGTAGCTACTGGCGGGAGTACGGGGGAGCTGTTTTTT. Translated: CASSVATGGSTGELFF. V gene TRBV9 combines with J gene TRBJ2-2, with 7 bases that match TRBD2. Per the germline V gene, CDR1 is SGDLS and CDR2 is YYNGEE. Trimming at V came to 0 bases and at J to 8 bases, leaving 10 bases not matched to a gene. The CDR3 spans 16 residues.

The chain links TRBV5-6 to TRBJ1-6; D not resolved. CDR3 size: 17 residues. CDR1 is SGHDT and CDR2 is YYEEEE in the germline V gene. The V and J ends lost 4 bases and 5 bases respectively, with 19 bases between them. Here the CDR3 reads CASSLSGGLSHNSPLHF. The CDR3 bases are TGTGCCAGCAGCCTGTCCGGAGGCCTAAGTCATAATTCACCCCTCCACTTT.

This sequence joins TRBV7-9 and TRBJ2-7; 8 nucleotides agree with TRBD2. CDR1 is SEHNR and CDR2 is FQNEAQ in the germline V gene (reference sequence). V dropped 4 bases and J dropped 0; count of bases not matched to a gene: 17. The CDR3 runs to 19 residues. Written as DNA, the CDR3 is TGTGCCAGCAGCTCATCCCCCGTGGTGAAGCGGGGGTCCTCCTACGAGCAGTACTTC. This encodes CASSSSPVVKRGSSYEQYF.

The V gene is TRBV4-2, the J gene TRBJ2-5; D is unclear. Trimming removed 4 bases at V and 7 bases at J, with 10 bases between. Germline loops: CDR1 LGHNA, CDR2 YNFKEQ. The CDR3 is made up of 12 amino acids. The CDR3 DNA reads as TGTGCCAGCAGCCCCATACCGGGGACCCAGTACTTC. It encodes CASSPIPGTQYF.

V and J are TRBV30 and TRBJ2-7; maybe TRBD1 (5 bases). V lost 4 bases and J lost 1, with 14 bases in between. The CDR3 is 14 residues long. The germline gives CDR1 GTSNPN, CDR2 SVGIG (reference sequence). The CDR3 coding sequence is TGTGCCTGGACAGCCAGGGAATTTTCCTACGAGCAGTACTTC. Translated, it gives CAWTAREFSYEQYF.

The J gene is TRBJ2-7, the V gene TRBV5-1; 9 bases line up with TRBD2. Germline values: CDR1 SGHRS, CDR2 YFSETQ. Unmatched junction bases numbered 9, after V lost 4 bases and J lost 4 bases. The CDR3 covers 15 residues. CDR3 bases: TGCGCCAGCAGCCGGGAGGCGGGAGGGGGTTACGAGCAGTACTTC. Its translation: CASSREAGGGYEQYF.

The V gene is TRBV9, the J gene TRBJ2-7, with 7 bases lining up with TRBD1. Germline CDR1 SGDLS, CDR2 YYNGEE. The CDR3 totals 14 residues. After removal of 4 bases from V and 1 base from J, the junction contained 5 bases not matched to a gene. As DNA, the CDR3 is TGTGCCAGCAGCCTAGAGGGACAGTCCTACGAGCAGTACTTC. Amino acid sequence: CASSLEGQSYEQYF.

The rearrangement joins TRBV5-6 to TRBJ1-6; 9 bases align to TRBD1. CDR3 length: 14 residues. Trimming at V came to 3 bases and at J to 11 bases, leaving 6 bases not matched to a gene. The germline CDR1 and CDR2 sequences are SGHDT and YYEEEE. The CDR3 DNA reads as TGTGCCAGCAGCTGGGACAGGGAATCCACACCCCTCCACTTT. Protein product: CASSWDRESTPLHF.

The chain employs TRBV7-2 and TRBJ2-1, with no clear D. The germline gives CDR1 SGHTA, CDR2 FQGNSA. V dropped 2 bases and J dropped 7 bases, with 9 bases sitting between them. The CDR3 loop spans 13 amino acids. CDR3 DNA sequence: TGTGCCAGCAGCTTAATGACTGTGAATGAGCAGTTCTTC. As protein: CASSLMTVNEQFF.

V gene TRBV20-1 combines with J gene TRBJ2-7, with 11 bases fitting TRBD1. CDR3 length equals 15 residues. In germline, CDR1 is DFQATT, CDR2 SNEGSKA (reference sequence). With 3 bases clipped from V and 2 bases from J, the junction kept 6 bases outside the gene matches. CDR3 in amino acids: CSASTGTGGPYEQYF. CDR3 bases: TGCAGTGCTAGTACCGGGACAGGGGGACCCTACGAGCAGTACTTC.

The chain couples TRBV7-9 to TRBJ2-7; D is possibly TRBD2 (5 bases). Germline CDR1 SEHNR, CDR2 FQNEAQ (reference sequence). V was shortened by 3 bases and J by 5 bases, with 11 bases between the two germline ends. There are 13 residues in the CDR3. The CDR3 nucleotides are TGTGCCAGCAGCTTCCTTGAGGGTCACGAGCAGTACTTC. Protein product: CASSFLEGHEQYF. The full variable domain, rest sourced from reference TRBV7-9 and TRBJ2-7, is DTGVSQNPRHKITKRGQNVTFRCDPISEHNRLYWYRQTLGQGPEFLTYFQNEAQLEKSRLLSDRFSAERPKGSFSTLEIQRTEQGDSAMYLCASSFLEGHEQYFGPGTRLTVT.

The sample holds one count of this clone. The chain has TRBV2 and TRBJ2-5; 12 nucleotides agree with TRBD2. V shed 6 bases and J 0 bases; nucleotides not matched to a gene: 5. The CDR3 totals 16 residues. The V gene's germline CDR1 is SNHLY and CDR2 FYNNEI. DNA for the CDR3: TGTGCCAGCAGACTAGCGGGAGGAACCTACCAAGAGACCCAGTACTTC. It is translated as CASRLAGGTYQETQYF.

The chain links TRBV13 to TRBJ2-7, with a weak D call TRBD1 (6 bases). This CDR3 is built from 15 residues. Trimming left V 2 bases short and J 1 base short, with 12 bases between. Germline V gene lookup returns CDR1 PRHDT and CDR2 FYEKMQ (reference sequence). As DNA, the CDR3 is TGTGCCAGCAGCTTAAAACAGGGAGATTCCTACGAGCAGTACTTC. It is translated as CASSLKQGDSYEQYF.

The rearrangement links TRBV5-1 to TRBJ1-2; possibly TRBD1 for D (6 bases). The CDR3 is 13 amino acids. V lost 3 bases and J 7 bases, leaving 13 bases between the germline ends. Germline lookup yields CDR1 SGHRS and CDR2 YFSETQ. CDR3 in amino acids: CASSSSAGAGYTF. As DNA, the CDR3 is TGCGCCAGCAGCTCATCCGCAGGGGCTGGCTACACCTTC.